This T cell receptor (beta chain) was obtained from a study of human T cells and chemical hapten exposure. MiXCR, run by TCRdb on the RACE reads, gives a single entry per CDR3 protein. The repertoire includes 250,000 or so distinct CDR3 sequences, over 7.5% of them detected once, and 1.2% sits in the top ten. This clonotype was picked up a small number of times. There are 13 residues in the CDR3. The V gene lost 7 bases and the J gene lost 2 bases, with 14 bases spanning the gap. Germline V gene sequence: CDR1 SQVTM, CDR2 ANQGSEA. The time point: pre-sensitization, week 0. As to treatment: therapeutic diphenylcyclopropenone sensitization with weekly scalp DPC.

This TCR came from a man younger than 35 with alopecia areata. Some clones in this sample may be carry-over from other donors' samples. The chain has TRBV29-1 and TRBJ1-2; D is possibly TRBD1 (5 bases). This specimen consisted of whole blood, obtained in connection with sensitization to the hapten diphenylcyclopropenone (DPC). The CDR3 bases are TGCAGCGCAACGCGGGGCCGGAACTATGGCTACACCTTC. It specifies CSATRGRNYGYTF. The variable domain in full, completed from reference TRBV29-1 and TRBJ1-2, reads SAVISQKPSRDICQRGTSLTIQCQVDSQVTMMFWYRQQPGQSLTLIATANQGSEATYESGFVIDKFPISRPNLTFSTLTVSNMSPEDSSIYLCSATRGRNYGYTFGSGTRLTVV.